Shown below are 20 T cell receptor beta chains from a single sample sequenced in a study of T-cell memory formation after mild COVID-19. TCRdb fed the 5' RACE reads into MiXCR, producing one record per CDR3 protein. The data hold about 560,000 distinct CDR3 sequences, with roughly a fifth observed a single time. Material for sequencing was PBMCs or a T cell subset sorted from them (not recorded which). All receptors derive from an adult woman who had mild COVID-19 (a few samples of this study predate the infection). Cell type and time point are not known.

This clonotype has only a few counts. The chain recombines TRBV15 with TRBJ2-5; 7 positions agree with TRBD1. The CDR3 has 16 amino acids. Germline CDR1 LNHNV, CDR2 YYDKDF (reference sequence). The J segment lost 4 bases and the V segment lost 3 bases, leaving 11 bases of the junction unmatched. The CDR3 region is CATSRGQPEMGETQYF. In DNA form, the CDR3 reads TGTGCCACCAGCAGGGGACAGCCGGAAATGGGAGAGACCCAGTACTTC.

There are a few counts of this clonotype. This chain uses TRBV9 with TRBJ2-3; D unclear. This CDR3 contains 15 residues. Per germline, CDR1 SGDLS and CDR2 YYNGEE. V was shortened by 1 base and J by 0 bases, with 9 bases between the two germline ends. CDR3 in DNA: TGTGCCAGCAGCGTACGGCCTTTGAGCACAGATACGCAGTATTTT. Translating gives CASSVRPLSTDTQYF.

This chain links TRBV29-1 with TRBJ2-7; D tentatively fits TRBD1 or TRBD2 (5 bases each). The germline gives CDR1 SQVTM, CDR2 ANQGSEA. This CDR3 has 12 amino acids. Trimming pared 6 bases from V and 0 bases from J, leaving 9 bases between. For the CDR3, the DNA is TGCAGCGTCCAGGGAGACTCCTACGAGCAGTACTTC. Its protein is CSVQGDSYEQYF.

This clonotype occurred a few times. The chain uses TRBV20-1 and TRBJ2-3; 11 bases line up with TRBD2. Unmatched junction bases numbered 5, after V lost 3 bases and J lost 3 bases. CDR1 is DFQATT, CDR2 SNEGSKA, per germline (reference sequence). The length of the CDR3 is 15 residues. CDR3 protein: CSASFPSGRTDTQYF. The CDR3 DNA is TGCAGTGCTAGTTTTCCTAGCGGGAGGACAGATACGCAGTATTTT.

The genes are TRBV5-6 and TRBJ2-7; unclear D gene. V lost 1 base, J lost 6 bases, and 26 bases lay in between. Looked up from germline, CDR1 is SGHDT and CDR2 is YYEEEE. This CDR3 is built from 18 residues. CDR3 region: CASSLWGYLTIVTSEQYF. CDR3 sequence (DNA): TGTGCCAGCAGCTTGTGGGGATACCTCACGATAGTCACCTCCGAGCAGTACTTC.

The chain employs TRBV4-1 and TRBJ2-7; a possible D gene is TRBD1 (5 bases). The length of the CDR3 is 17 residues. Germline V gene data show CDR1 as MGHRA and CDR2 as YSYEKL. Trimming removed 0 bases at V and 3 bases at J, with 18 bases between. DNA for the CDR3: TGCGCCAGCAGCCAAGAGAAGAAAGGGGATAGACGCTACGAGCAGTACTTC. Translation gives CASSQEKKGDRRYEQYF.

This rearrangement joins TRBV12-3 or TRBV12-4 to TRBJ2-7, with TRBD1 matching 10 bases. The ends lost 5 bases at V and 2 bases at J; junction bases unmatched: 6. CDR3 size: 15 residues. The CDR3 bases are TGTGCCAGCAGTCCCCGGGACAGGGGCCCCTACGAGCAGTACTTC. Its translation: CASSPRDRGPYEQYF.

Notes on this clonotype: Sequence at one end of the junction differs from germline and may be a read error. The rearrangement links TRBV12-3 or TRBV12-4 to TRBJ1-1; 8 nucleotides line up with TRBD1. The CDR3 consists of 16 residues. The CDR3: CASSLPWTGPNTEALF. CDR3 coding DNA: TGTGCCAGCAGTTTGCCCTGGACAGGGCCAAACACTGAAGCTTTATTT.

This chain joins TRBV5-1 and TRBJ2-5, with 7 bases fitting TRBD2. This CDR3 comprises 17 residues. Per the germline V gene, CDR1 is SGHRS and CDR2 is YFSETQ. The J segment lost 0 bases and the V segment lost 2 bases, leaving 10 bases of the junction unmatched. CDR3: CASSLVGIAGHQETQYF. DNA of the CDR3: TGCGCCAGCAGCTTAGTCGGAATAGCGGGTCACCAAGAGACCCAGTACTTC.

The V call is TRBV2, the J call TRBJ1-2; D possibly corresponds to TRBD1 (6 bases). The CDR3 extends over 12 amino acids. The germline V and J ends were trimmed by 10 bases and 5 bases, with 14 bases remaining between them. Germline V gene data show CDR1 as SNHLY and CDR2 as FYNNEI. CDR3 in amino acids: CATKSGQYGYTF. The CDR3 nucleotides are TGTGCCACGAAGTCCGGACAGTATGGCTACACCTTC.

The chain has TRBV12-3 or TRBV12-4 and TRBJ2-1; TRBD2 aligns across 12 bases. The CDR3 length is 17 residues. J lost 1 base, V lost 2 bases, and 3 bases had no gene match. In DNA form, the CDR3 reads TGTGCCAGCAGTTTAATCCTAGCGGGAGGGTCCTACAATGAGCAGTTCTTC. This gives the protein CASSLILAGGSYNEQFF.

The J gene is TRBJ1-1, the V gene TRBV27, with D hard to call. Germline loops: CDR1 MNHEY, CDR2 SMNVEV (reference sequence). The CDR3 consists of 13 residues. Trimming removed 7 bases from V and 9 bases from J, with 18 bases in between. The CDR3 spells CASTRPGSTKAFF. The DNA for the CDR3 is TGTGCCAGCACCCGACCGGGATCTACCAAAGCTTTCTTT.

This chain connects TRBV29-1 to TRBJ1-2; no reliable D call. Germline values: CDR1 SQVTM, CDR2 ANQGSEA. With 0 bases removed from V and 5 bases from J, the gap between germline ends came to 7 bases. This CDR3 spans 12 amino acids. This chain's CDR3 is CSVEDLPYGYTF. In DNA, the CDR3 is TGCAGCGTTGAAGATCTTCCATATGGCTACACCTTC.

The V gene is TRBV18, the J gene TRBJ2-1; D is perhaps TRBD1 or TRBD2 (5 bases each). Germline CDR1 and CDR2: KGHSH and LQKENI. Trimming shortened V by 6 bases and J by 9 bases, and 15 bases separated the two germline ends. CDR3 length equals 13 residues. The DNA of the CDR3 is TGTGCCAGCTCCCCCGGGGAAGGGGCTGAGCAGTTCTTC. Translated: CASSPGEGAEQFF.

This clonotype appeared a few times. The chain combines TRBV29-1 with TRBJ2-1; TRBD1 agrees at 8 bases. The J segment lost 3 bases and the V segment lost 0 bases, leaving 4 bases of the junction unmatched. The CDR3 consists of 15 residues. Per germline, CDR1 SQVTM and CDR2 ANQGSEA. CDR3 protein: CSVEDADRVYNEQFF. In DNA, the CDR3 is TGCAGCGTTGAAGACGCGGACAGGGTCTACAATGAGCAGTTCTTC.

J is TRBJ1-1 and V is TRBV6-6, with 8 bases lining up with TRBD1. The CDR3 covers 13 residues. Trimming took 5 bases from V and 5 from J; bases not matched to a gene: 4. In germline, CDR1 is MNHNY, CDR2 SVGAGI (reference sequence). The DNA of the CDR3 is TGTGCCAGCAGTCACAGGGGGGGGACTGAAGCTTTCTTT. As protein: CASSHRGGTEAFF.

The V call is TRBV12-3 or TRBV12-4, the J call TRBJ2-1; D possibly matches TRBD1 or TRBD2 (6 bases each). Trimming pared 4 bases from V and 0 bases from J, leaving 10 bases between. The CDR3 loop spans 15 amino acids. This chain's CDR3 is CASSSGAYSYNEQFF. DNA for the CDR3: TGTGCCAGCAGTTCGGGGGCCTACTCCTACAATGAGCAGTTCTTC.

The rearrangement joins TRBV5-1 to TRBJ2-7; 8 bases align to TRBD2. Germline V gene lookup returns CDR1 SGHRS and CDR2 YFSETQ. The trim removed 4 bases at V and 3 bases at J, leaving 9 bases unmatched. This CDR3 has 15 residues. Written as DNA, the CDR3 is TGCGCCAGCAGCCCAGGACTAGCACTCGGCTACGAGCAGTACTTC. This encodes CASSPGLALGYEQYF.

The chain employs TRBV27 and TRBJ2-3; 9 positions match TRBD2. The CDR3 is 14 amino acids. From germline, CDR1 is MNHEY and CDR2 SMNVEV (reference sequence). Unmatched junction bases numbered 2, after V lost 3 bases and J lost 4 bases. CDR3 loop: CASSFGLASDTQYF. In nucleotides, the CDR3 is TGTGCCAGCAGTTTTGGACTAGCGTCAGATACGCAGTATTTT.

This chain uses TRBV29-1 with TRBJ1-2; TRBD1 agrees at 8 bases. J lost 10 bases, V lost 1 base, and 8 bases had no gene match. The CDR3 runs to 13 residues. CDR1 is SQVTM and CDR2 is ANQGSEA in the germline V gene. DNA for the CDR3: TGCAGCGTTGAAGGACAGGGGAGGATCGACTACACCTTC. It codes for CSVEGQGRIDYTF.